The 21 T cell receptor beta chains reported below all come from one sample, sequenced in a study of shared clonotypes between healthy human individuals. Some clones are missing from TCRdb's copy, which holds only in-frame ones; the method was immunoSEQ multiplex PCR. The sample lists more than 400,000 clones; approximately 80% were seen once. Sequencing was carried out using PBMCs. The receptors were sampled from a woman aged 40 to 49 in good health. Some clones in this sample may be carry-over from other donors' samples.

V gene TRBV29-1 combines with J gene TRBJ2-3; D uncertain. Deletions cut 4 bases from V and 4 bases from J, with 15 bases between. Looked up from germline, CDR1 is SQVTM and CDR2 is ANQGSEA. The CDR3 is made up of 14 amino acids. The CDR3: CSVVPSDRADTQYF. CDR3 sequence (DNA): TGCAGCGTTGTTCCTTCCGATCGGGCAGATACGCAGTATTTT.

This chain links TRBV6-5 with TRBJ2-1; D is undetermined. The germline V and J ends were trimmed by 0 bases and 9 bases, with 15 bases remaining between them. Germline-derived CDR1 and CDR2 are MNHEY and SVGAGI. The CDR3 totals 15 residues. DNA of the CDR3: TGTGCCAGCAGTTACTCGGGCGTACTTGTCTCTGAGCAGTTCTTC. Translating gives CASSYSGVLVSEQFF.

J is TRBJ2-2 and V is TRBV18; 12 positions agree with TRBD2. Germline trimming cut 4 bases from V and 4 bases from J; bases unmatched to any gene: 7. The CDR3 is made up of 17 amino acids. Germline V gene sequence: CDR1 KGHSH, CDR2 LQKENI. The DNA for the CDR3 is TGTGCCAGCTCACGAGGACTAGCGGGAAGAGGCACCGGGGAGCTGTTTTTT. It codes for CASSRGLAGRGTGELFF.

In nucleotides, the CDR3 is TGTGCCACTAGGGGAGACGGGACCCCCTACAATGAGCAGTTCTTC. This translates into CATRGDGTPYNEQFF. The V gene is TRBV15, the J gene TRBJ2-1; D assignment may be TRBD1 or TRBD2 (5 bases each). The length of the CDR3 is 15 residues. Germline CDR1 and CDR2: LNHNV and YYDKDF (reference sequence). Deletions cut 9 bases from V and 2 bases from J, with 17 bases between.

Points on this clone: Germline and junction disagree at one end, which may indicate a read error. The chain joins TRBV5-1 to TRBJ2-7, with D possibly TRBD1 on 6 matching bases. Germline-derived CDR1 and CDR2 are SGHRS and YFSETQ. The CDR3 consists of 13 residues. CDR3 loop: CASSLAGAYEQHF. The CDR3 nucleotides read TGCGCCAGCAGCTTAGCAGGGGCCTACGAGCAGCACTTC.

This chain uses TRBV14 with TRBJ2-3; 8 nucleotides agree with TRBD2. The germline gives CDR1 SGHDN, CDR2 FVKESK. The CDR3 is 17 residues long. V dropped 3 bases and J dropped 4; count of bases not matched to a gene: 12. The CDR3 DNA is TGTGCCAGCAGCCAGCTGACTAGCGAGAGGGTTCCAGATACGCAGTATTTT. This gives the protein CASSQLTSERVPDTQYF.

V and J are TRBV7-9 and TRBJ2-3; unclear D gene. Germline V gene sequence: CDR1 SEHNR, CDR2 FQNEAQ (reference sequence). Trimming shortened V by 1 base and J by 3 bases, and 11 bases separated the two germline ends. The CDR3 contains 15 residues. The CDR3 sequence: CASSLVTLRTDTQYF. CDR3 in DNA: TGTGCCAGCAGCTTAGTGACTCTAAGGACAGATACGCAGTATTTT. Full variable domain (outside the CDR3, taken from reference TRBV7-9 and TRBJ2-3): DTGVSQNPRHKITKRGQNVTFRCDPISEHNRLYWYRQTLGQGPEFLTYFQNEAQLEKSRLLSDRFSAERPKGSFSTLEIQRTEQGDSAMYLCASSLVTLRTDTQYFGPGTRLTVL.

The genes are TRBV6-4 and TRBJ2-4; maybe TRBD2 (6 bases). The CDR3 covers 15 residues. Germline CDR1 MRHNA, CDR2 SNTAGT. Trimming shortened V by 6 bases and J by 3 bases, and 15 bases separated the two germline ends. The DNA for the CDR3 is TGTGCCAGCAGACGACCGCCGCGGGGCAAAAACATTCAGTACTTC. Its translation: CASRRPPRGKNIQYF.

This rearrangement joins TRBV30 to TRBJ1-5, with D uncertain. Germline V gene data show CDR1 as GTSNPN and CDR2 as SVGIG (reference sequence). Trimming stripped 3 bases from V and 1 base from J, with 10 bases between. The CDR3 consists of 14 residues. CDR3 protein: CAWRTTGSNQPQHF. CDR3 sequence (DNA): TGTGCCTGGAGGACAACCGGAAGCAATCAGCCCCAGCATTTT.

The rearrangement links TRBV27 to TRBJ2-2, with 7 bases aligning to TRBD1. This CDR3 has 18 residues. Looked up from germline, CDR1 is MNHEY and CDR2 is SMNVEV (reference sequence). After removal of 5 bases from V and 0 bases from J, the junction contained 12 bases not matched to a gene. DNA of the CDR3: TGTGCCAGCAGTCGATCCTACTCCGGGACAGCGAACACCGGGGAGCTGTTTTTT. Its protein is CASSRSYSGTANTGELFF.

The V gene is TRBV28, the J gene TRBJ1-5, with 9 bases aligning to TRBD1. Germline values: CDR1 MDHEN, CDR2 SYDVKM. Germline trimming cut 7 bases from V and 6 bases from J; bases unmatched to any gene: 10. The CDR3 length is 15 residues. CDR3 loop: CASKDTGGVSQPQHF. As DNA, the CDR3 is TGTGCCAGCAAAGATACAGGGGGCGTTTCTCAGCCCCAGCATTTT.

The rearrangement joins TRBV7-9 to TRBJ2-1; 8 nucleotides line up with TRBD2. The CDR3 is 15 amino acids. Germline-derived CDR1 and CDR2 are SEHNR and FQNEAQ (reference sequence). Trimming cost V 2 bases and J 7 bases; bases outside gene matches: 7. The CDR3 coding sequence is TGTGCCAGCAGCTTAAAAAGCGGGAGACGTAATGAGCAGTTCTTC. As protein: CASSLKSGRRNEQFF. The full variable domain, completed using reference TRBV7-9 and TRBJ2-1, is DTGVSQNPRHKITKRGQNVTFRCDPISEHNRLYWYRQTLGQGPEFLTYFQNEAQLEKSRLLSDRFSAERPKGSFSTLEIQRTEQGDSAMYLCASSLKSGRRNEQFFGPGTRLTVL.

J is TRBJ1-4 and V is TRBV27, with a possible D match to TRBD1 (6 bases). This CDR3 has 15 residues. CDR1 and CDR2 from the germline V gene are MNHEY and SMNVEV (reference sequence). The V gene lost 2 bases and the J gene lost 7 bases, with 14 bases spanning the gap. DNA of the CDR3: TGTGCCAGCAGTTTAAGCAGGGGTTTGGGTGAAAAACTGTTTTTT. Translation: CASSLSRGLGEKLFF.

The chain is built from TRBV28 and TRBJ1-2; 8 bases fit TRBD1. This CDR3 is built from 14 residues. The V and J ends lost 4 bases and 8 bases, in that order; junction bases with no gene match: 9. Germline CDR1 and CDR2: MDHEN and SYDVKM. CDR3 nucleotide sequence: TGTGCCAGCAGTTCTGGACAGGGCGGAAGAGGCTACACCTTC. Translation gives CASSSGQGGRGYTF.

This rearrangement joins TRBV6-5 to TRBJ2-3, with a possible D match to TRBD2 (6 bases). CDR3 length equals 13 residues. Germline V gives CDR1 MNHEY, CDR2 SVGAGI. V gave up 6 bases and J gave up 5 bases, with 12 bases separating them. The CDR3 DNA sequence: TGTGCCAGCAGCGGGGGAGCGGTAGATACGCAGTATTTT. This gives the protein CASSGGAVDTQYF.

This clone was seen a few times. The V call is TRBV7-2, the J call TRBJ2-1; 9 nucleotides align to TRBD2. J was trimmed by 0 bases and V by 0 bases; bases with no gene match: 3. The length of the CDR3 is 17 residues. The germline V gene has CDR1 SGHTA and CDR2 FQGNSA. DNA for the CDR3: TGTGCCAGCAGCTTAGCTGTAGCGGGAGCCTCCTACAATGAGCAGTTCTTC. Encoded protein: CASSLAVAGASYNEQFF.

Turning to this clone: Other nucleotide sequences in the sample specify the same CDR3. This chain links TRBV5-1 with TRBJ1-1, with D unresolved. Germline-derived CDR1 and CDR2 are SGHRS and YFSETQ. The ends were cut back, 0 bases at V and 8 bases at J, with 11 bases in the middle. The CDR3 length is 13 residues. CDR3 sequence: CASSLGARAEAFF. CDR3 DNA: TGCGCCAGCAGCTTGGGGGCAAGAGCAGAAGCTTTCTTT. Combining the CDR3 with reference TRBV5-1 and TRBJ1-1 gives the whole variable domain KAGVTQTPRYLIKTRGQQVTLSCSPISGHRSVSWYQQTPGQGLQFLFEYFSETQRNKGNFPGRFSGRQFSNSRSEMNVSTLELGDSALYLCASSLGARAEAFFGQGTRLTVV.

The chain joins TRBV11-2 to TRBJ2-4; D perhaps matches TRBD2 (5 bases). V shed 5 bases and J shed 0 bases, with 8 bases lying between them. Germline CDR1 and CDR2: SGHAT and FQNNGV. The CDR3 extends over 14 amino acids. Here the CDR3 reads CASSPGLAKNIQYF. CDR3 coding DNA: TGTGCCAGCAGCCCAGGACTAGCCAAAAACATTCAGTACTTC. The whole variable domain, filled in from reference TRBV11-2 and TRBJ2-4, reads EAGVAQSPRYKIIEKRQSVAFWCNPISGHATLYWYQQILGQGPKLLIQFQNNGVVDDSQLPKDRFSAERLKGVDSTLKIQPAKLEDSAVYLCASSPGLAKNIQYFGAGTRLSVL.

This chain connects TRBV6-1 to TRBJ1-2; 7 bases align to TRBD1. CDR3 size: 14 residues. CDR1 is MNHNS and CDR2 is SASEGT in the germline V gene. The trim removed 2 bases at V and 2 bases at J, leaving 2 bases unmatched. In DNA form, the CDR3 reads TGTGCCAGCAGTGAACTGGGACAGAACTATGGCTACACCTTC. Translation gives CASSELGQNYGYTF.

The V gene is TRBV5-4, the J gene TRBJ2-1, with a tentative D call TRBD1 (5 bases). The CDR3 length is 15 residues. Trimming stripped 1 base from V and 6 bases from J, with 14 bases between. Germline V gene data show CDR1 as SGHNT and CDR2 as YYREEE (reference sequence). The DNA of the CDR3 is TGTGCCAGCAGCTTGAGAGAACCAGGGCCCAATGAGCAGTTCTTC. Translation: CASSLREPGPNEQFF.

CDR3 protein: CASSLRRGSYEQYF. In DNA, the CDR3 is TGTGCCAGCAGCCTCAGAAGGGGATCCTACGAGCAGTACTTC. The rearrangement joins TRBV6-5 to TRBJ2-7, with D possibly TRBD1 on 5 matching bases. This CDR3 contains 14 residues. CDR1 and CDR2 (germline): MNHEY, SVGAGI. Trimming took off 6 bases at V and 1 base at J, with 13 bases between the two ends.